This paragraph covers one TCR beta chain sequence. What it binds is not known. The time point here: newly diagnosed, previously untreated cHL patient sample. These data are taken from a study of PD-1 blockade in classical Hodgkin lymphoma. The V gene lost 7 bases and the J gene lost 3 bases, with 9 bases spanning the gap. CDR3 size: 12 residues. Germline V gives CDR1 MDHEN, CDR2 SYDVKM. Measured with immunoSEQ multiplex PCR; TCRdb has only the in-frame clones, and not every one. The data show some 70,000 clones, over 85% seen once. Findings and caveats of the study: Baseline TCR diversity was reportedly lower in newly diagnosed patients than healthy donors.

The rearrangement uses TRBV28 and TRBJ1-1; D call uncertain. This clonotype was sampled from a human donor with classical Hodgkin lymphoma. The specimen was peripheral blood mononuclear cells (PBMCs). The CDR3 region has the DNA TGTGCCAGCACTCTTGGGGACACTGAAGCTTTCTTT. Its translation: CASTLGDTEAFF.